The 18 T cell receptor beta chains below all came from one sample that was sequenced in a study of CD8+ T cells in alopecia areata. Once RNA had been extracted, it was reverse transcribed into cDNA to act as the sequencing template. Profiling relied on immunoSEQ multiplex PCR, and the TCRdb table lists in-frame clones only, not all of them. The sample yields approximately 140,000 clones, roughly four fifths seen once. Treatment indicated: oral pan-JAK inhibitor, 5-10 mg twice daily. Sample: CD8+ T cells sorted from blood, taken at week 4, from a patient treated with tofacitinib. The receptors shown here come from a human donor with alopecia areata.

This chain links TRBV29-1 with TRBJ2-3, with 7 bases fitting TRBD1. CDR3 length: 13 amino acids. Germline CDR1 and CDR2: SQVTM and ANQGSEA. Trimming cost V 5 bases and J 1 base; bases outside gene matches: 3. This CDR3 is CSVRDRGTDTQYF. The CDR3 nucleotides read TGCAGCGTTCGCGACAGGGGCACAGATACGCAGTATTTT.

The genes are TRBV7-2 and TRBJ2-3; TRBD2 matches at 10 bases. V lost 5 bases, J lost 5 bases, and 7 bases stayed unmatched. Germline V gene sequence: CDR1 SGHTA, CDR2 FQGNSA. The CDR3 sequence is 15 residues long. The CDR3 region is CASSATSGWGDTQYF. The CDR3 DNA follows: TGTGCCAGCAGCGCGACTAGCGGGTGGGGAGATACGCAGTATTTT.

This chain links TRBV7-9 with TRBJ2-2; D is ambiguous. Trimming shortened V by 3 bases and J by 10 bases, and 3 bases separated the two germline ends. Germline V lookup: CDR1 SEHNR, CDR2 FQNEAQ (reference sequence). The CDR3 is 10 amino acids. CDR3 nucleotide sequence: TGTGCCAGCAGCTTGGAGGAGCTGTTTTTT. As protein: CASSLEELFF.

This clone was counted only a few times. A junction boundary mismatches the germline segment, possibly from a read error. The chain is built from TRBV7-9 and TRBJ1-1, with TRBD1 matching 8 bases. CDR1 SEHNR and CDR2 FQNEAQ come from the germline V gene (reference sequence). The CDR3 runs 12 residues. CDR3 nucleotide sequence: TGTGCCAGCATCTTAGGGGACAGGGAAGCTTTCTTT. Protein sequence: CASILGDREAFF.

The V call is TRBV7-8, the J call TRBJ2-7; TRBD1 matches 8 bases. With 4 bases clipped from V and 2 bases from J, the junction kept 7 bases outside the gene matches. The CDR3 extends over 15 amino acids. Germline assignment: CDR1 SGHVS and CDR2 FQNEAQ. The CDR3 DNA is TGTGCCAGCAGCTCTCCCGGACAGGGAACCTACGAGCAGTACTTC. Residues: CASSSPGQGTYEQYF.

The rearrangement links TRBV7-2 to TRBJ2-3, with TRBD2 matching 11 bases. CDR1 is SGHTA and CDR2 is FQGNSA in the germline V gene. This CDR3 is built from 17 residues. V shed 5 bases, J shed 2 bases, and the junction held 9 bases outside the gene matches. The CDR3 DNA reads TGTGCCAGCAGCCTGCTAGCGGGGGGAGATTTCACAGATACGCAGTATTTT. Its translation is CASSLLAGGDFTDTQYF.

The chain joins TRBV10-3 to TRBJ1-5, with TRBD1 matching 7 bases. The CDR3 contains 14 residues. The germline V gene has CDR1 ENHRY and CDR2 SYGVKD. Trimming took 6 bases from V and 6 from J; bases not matched to a gene: 8. The CDR3 protein is CAIRETGMGQPQHF. The CDR3 coding sequence is TGTGCCATCAGAGAGACAGGGATGGGTCAGCCCCAGCATTTT.

The rearrangement uses TRBV5-6 and TRBJ2-7; D gene uncertain. The CDR3 totals 12 residues. Germline V gives CDR1 SGHDT, CDR2 YYEEEE. V dropped 1 base and J dropped 6 bases, with 8 bases sitting between them. The CDR3 protein is CASSLRVLEQYF. CDR3 sequence (DNA): TGTGCCAGCAGCTTGCGAGTTCTCGAGCAGTACTTC.

The chain employs TRBV5-1 and TRBJ1-1; 7 bases match TRBD1. V shed 1 base and J 3 bases; nucleotides not matched to a gene: 3. The CDR3 runs to 14 residues. Germline CDR1 reads SGHRS; CDR2 reads YFSETQ. CDR3 amino acids: CASSLQTGHTEAFF. The CDR3 bases are TGCGCCAGCAGCTTGCAGACAGGGCACACTGAAGCTTTCTTT.

The chain has TRBV4-1 and TRBJ2-7; the D gene could be TRBD1 or TRBD2 (5 bases each). The CDR3 covers 12 residues. Germline V CDR1 and CDR2: MGHRA, YSYEKL. Trimming stripped 1 base from V and 6 bases from J, with 7 bases between. The CDR3: CASSQGGSEQYF. CDR3 DNA: TGCGCCAGCAGCCAAGGGGGGAGCGAGCAGTACTTC.

V usage is TRBV4-1 and J usage is TRBJ2-7; the D gene is possibly TRBD1 (7 bases). Germline V CDR1 and CDR2: MGHRA, YSYEKL. The V end lost 1 base, the J end lost 7 bases, and 20 bases lay between the germline ends. The CDR3 is 16 residues long. This CDR3 reads CASSQGRDSKVWEQYF. CDR3 nucleotide sequence: TGCGCCAGCAGCCAAGGGAGGGACAGTAAGGTGTGGGAGCAGTACTTC.

This clone came up a few times. The rearrangement links TRBV19 to TRBJ1-2; D not certain. V was pared by 10 bases and J by 4 bases, with 10 bases between. The length of the CDR3 is 11 residues. Germline CDR1 is LNHDA and CDR2 is SQIVND (reference sequence). As DNA, the CDR3 is TGTGCCACGGACTCGGGCTATGGCTACACCTTC. Protein sequence: CATDSGYGYTF.

The V call is TRBV4-3, the J call TRBJ2-7, with 7 bases fitting TRBD1. CDR3 size: 14 residues. V was pared by 5 bases and J by 6 bases, with 10 bases of the junction left unmatched. The germline V gene encodes CDR1 LGHNA and CDR2 YSLEER. The CDR3 region is CASSSVTGSGEQYF. The DNA for the CDR3 is TGCGCCAGCAGCAGCGTGACAGGGTCAGGCGAGCAGTACTTC.

This clone was counted a few times. V usage is TRBV7-8 and J usage is TRBJ2-5; D might be TRBD1 (6 bases). Germline assignment: CDR1 SGHVS and CDR2 FQNEAQ. Trimming stripped 2 bases from V and 2 bases from J, with 12 bases between. This CDR3 has 15 amino acids. The CDR3 bases are TGTGCCAGCAGCTTATCTGGCAGGGGACAAGAGACCCAGTACTTC. It translates to CASSLSGRGQETQYF.

The chain joins TRBV4-2 to TRBJ2-1; D is possibly TRBD1 (6 bases). This CDR3 region has 15 residues. The ends were cut back, 0 bases at V and 8 bases at J, with 14 bases in the middle. Germline assignment: CDR1 LGHNA and CDR2 YNFKEQ. CDR3 sequence reads: CASSQDMGAIDEQFF. The CDR3 region has the DNA TGTGCCAGCAGCCAAGATATGGGGGCTATCGATGAGCAGTTCTTC.

CDR3 nucleotide sequence: TGTGCCAGCAGCCCGGAGACAGGAAACGAGCAGTACTTC. Its protein is CASSPETGNEQYF. The rearrangement uses TRBV7-2 and TRBJ2-7, with D tentatively TRBD1 (6 bases). Germline CDR1 is SGHTA and CDR2 is FQGNSA. The V end was cut by 5 bases, the J end by 5 bases, with 13 bases between. CDR3 size: 13 residues.

The gene calls are TRBV4-3 and TRBJ1-2; 7 positions agree with TRBD1. Germline CDR1 reads LGHNA; CDR2 reads YSLEER. V shed 2 bases, J shed 8 bases, and the junction held 11 bases outside the gene matches. This CDR3 region has 15 residues. CDR3 bases: TGCGCCAGCAGCCAAACAGGGGTACCAGATGTGGGCTACACCTTC. Its protein product is CASSQTGVPDVGYTF.

The chain links TRBV29-1 to TRBJ2-1, with 8 bases that match TRBD2. Germline-derived CDR1 and CDR2 are SQVTM and ANQGSEA. V gave up 6 bases and J gave up 10 bases; unmatched junction bases: 8. There are 12 residues in the CDR3. The CDR3 reads CSVLPGGGEQFF. In DNA, the CDR3 is TGCAGCGTCCTCCCGGGAGGGGGGGAGCAGTTCTTC.